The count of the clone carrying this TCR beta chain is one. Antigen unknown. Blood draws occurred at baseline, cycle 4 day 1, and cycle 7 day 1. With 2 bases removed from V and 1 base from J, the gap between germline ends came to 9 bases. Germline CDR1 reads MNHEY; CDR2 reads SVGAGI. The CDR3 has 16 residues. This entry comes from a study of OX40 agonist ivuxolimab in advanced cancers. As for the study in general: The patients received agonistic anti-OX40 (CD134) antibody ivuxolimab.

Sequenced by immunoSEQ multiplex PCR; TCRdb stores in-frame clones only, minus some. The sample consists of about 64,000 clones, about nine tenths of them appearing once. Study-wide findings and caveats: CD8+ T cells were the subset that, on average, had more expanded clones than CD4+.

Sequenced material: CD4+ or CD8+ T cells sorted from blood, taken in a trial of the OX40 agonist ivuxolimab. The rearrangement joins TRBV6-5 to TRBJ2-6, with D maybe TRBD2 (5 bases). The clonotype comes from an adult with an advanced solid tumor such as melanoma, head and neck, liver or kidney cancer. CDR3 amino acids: CASSYRRMSGANVLTF. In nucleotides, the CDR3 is TGTGCCAGCAGTTACCGGAGGATGTCTGGGGCCAACGTCCTGACTTTC.